This T cell receptor (beta chain) appears in the sequencing data of a study of shared clonotypes between healthy human individuals. Germline V lookup: CDR1 SGHVS, CDR2 FNYEAQ. Trimming stripped 5 bases from V and 6 bases from J, with 14 bases between. This CDR3 region has 13 residues. This clone was detected only a few times. Sequencing used immunoSEQ multiplex PCR; TCRdb keeps in-frame clones, though not all of them. The sample has fewer than 3 million clones, around 90% seen once. The chain recombines TRBV7-6 with TRBJ2-7; the D gene is possibly TRBD2 (6 bases). This TCR came from a man aged 18 to 30 in good health. Some clones in this sample may be carry-over from other donors' samples. The specimen was naive CD4+ T cells from PBMCs. Subset noted: CD45RA+ positively selected. The CDR3 is CASSGRAGLEQYF. CDR3 in DNA: TGTGCCAGCAGCGGGCGGGCGGGGCTCGAGCAGTACTTC. Full variable domain (remainder filled in from reference TRBV7-6 and TRBJ2-7): GAGVSQSPRYKVTKRGQDVALRCDPISGHVSLYWYRQALGQGPEFLTYFNYEAQQDKSGLPNDRFSAERPEGSISTLTIQRTEQRDSAMYRCASSGRAGLEQYFGPGTRLTVT.